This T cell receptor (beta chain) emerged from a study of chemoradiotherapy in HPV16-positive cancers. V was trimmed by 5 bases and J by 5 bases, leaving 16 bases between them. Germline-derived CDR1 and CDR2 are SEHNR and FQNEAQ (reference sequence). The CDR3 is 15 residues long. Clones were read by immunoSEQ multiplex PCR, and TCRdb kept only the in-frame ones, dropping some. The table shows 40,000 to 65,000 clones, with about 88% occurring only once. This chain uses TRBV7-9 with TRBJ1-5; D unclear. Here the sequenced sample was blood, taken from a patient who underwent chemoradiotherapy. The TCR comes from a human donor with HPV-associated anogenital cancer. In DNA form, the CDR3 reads TGTGCCAGCAGCCCAGCGGGAGGCGGCTATCAGCCCCAGCATTTT. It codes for CASSPAGGGYQPQHF.